This T cell receptor beta chain was sequenced for a study of blood T cell repertoires in COVID-19. Across the whole study: Acute-phase and convalescent COVID-19 samples originated in the United States, Italy and Spain. PBMCs, B-cell-depleted T cells, or T cells were the source of the cDNA or gDNA that made up the material.

This CDR3 is 12 amino acids long. V was trimmed by 8 bases and J by 0 bases, leaving 6 bases between them. The authors' processing: From reference gene primer amplification, estimates of nucleated cell counts were derived. Method: immunoSEQ multiplex PCR; TCRdb's copy keeps in-frame clones and lacks some. The V and J calls and clone size were taken over from that table, and D and trimming were inferred from the DNA. Of roughly 180,000 clones in the sample, roughly 86% are singletons; the top ten hold roughly 7.1%. Sequenced material: peripheral blood. V gene TRBV12-3 or TRBV12-4 combines with J gene TRBJ2-3; D unresolved. The receptor was isolated from a man aged 40-55 years who had recovered from COVID-19. The CDR3, as DNA: TGTGCCAGCGGGCCAAGCACAGATACGCAGTATTTT. Translating it yields CASGPSTDTQYF.